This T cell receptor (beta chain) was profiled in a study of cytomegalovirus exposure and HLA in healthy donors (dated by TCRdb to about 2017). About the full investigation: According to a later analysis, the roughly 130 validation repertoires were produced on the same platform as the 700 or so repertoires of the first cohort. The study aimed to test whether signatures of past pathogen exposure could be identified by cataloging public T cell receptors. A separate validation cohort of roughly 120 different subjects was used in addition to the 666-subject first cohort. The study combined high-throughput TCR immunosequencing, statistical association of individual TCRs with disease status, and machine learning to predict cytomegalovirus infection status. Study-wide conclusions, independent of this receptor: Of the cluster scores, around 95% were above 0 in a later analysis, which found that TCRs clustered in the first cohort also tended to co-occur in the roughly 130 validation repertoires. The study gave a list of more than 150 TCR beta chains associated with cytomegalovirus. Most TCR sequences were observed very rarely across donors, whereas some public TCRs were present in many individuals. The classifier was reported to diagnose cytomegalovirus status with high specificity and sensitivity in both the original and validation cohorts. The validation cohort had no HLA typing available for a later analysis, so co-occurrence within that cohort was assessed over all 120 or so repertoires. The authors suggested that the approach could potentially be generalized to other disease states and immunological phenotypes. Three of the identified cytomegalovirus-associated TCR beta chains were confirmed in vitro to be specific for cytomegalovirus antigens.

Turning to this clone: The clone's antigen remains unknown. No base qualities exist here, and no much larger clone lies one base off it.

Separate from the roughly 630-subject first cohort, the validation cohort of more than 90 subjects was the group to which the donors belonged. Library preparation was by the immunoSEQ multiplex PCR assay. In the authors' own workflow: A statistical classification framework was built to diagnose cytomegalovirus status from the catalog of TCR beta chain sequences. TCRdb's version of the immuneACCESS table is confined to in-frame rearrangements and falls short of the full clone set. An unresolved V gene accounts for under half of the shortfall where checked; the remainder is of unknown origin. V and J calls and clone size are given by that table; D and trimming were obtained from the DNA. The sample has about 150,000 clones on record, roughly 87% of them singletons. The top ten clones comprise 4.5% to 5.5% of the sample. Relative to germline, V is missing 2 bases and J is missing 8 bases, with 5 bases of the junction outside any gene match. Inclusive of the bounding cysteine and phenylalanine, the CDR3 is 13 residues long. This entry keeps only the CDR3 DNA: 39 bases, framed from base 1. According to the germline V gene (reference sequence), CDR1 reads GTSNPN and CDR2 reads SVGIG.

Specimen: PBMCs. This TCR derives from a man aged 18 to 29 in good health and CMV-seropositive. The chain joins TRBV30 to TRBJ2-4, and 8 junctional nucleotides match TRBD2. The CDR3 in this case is CAWSTGGGYIQYF. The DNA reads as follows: TGTGCCTGGAGTACGGGAGGGGGTTACATTCAGTACTTC.